These 26 T cell receptor beta chains were all obtained from the same sample, sequenced in a study of blood T cell repertoires in COVID-19. Clones were read by immunoSEQ multiplex PCR, and TCRdb kept only the in-frame ones, dropping some. The sample records about 340,000 clones, about 90% being singletons. Material for sequencing was peripheral blood. These receptors all stem from a woman aged 18-29 years who had recovered from COVID-19.

This clone was seen a few times. An end of the junction does not agree with germline; a read error may underlie this. This sequence joins TRBV6-1 and TRBJ1-2; a possible D gene is TRBD1 (6 bases). The CDR3 runs 15 residues. Germline CDR1 and CDR2: MNHNS and SASEGT. In DNA form, the CDR3 reads TGTGCCAGCAGAGAAGGAGGGGGTTCTAACTATGGCTACACCTTC. It encodes CASREGGGSNYGYTF.

The J gene is TRBJ1-4, the V gene TRBV11-2; the D gene is possibly TRBD1 (5 bases). CDR1 and CDR2 from the germline V gene are SGHAT and FQNNGV. This CDR3 region has 13 residues. Trimming took 6 bases from V and 7 from J, leaving 12 bases between them. CDR3 region: CASRMTVVEKLFF. CDR3 DNA sequence: TGTGCCAGCAGGATGACAGTCGTTGAAAAACTGTTTTTT.

This chain's CDR3 is CATSGLAGVEDTQYF. As DNA, the CDR3 is TGTGCCACCTCCGGACTAGCGGGAGTTGAAGATACGCAGTATTTT. The rearrangement links TRBV10-3 to TRBJ2-3; TRBD2 agrees at 13 bases. The CDR3 sequence is 15 residues long. The V gene end was trimmed by 10 bases and the J gene end by 5 bases; junction bases not matched to a gene: 9. Germline CDR1 ENHRY, CDR2 SYGVKD.

The rearrangement links TRBV4-1 to TRBJ1-4, with D possibly TRBD1 on 6 matching bases. Looked up from germline, CDR1 is MGHRA and CDR2 is YSYEKL. Trimming took off 0 bases at V and 8 bases at J, with 13 bases between the two ends. The length of the CDR3 is 15 residues. The CDR3 sequence: CASSQDRGAEEKLFF. In DNA, the CDR3 is TGCGCCAGCAGCCAAGATCGGGGGGCGGAAGAAAAACTGTTTTTT.

This clone appeared once. This chain joins TRBV6-5 and TRBJ1-4; the D is unclear. The length of the CDR3 is 15 residues. The germline CDR1 and CDR2 sequences are MNHEY and SVGAGI. V lost 6 bases, J lost 4 bases, and 15 bases lay in between. CDR3 sequence reads: CASSEQTHGNEKLFF. The DNA for the CDR3 is TGTGCCAGCAGCGAGCAAACTCACGGTAATGAAAAACTGTTTTTT.

The chain employs TRBV4-3 and TRBJ1-1; the match to TRBD1 covers 7 bases. Germline CDR1 and CDR2: LGHNA and YSLEER. J was trimmed by 6 bases and V by 4 bases; bases with no gene match: 2. CDR3 length: 12 amino acids. The DNA for the CDR3 is TGCGCCAGCAGCCTAGGGACAGCTGAAGCTTTCTTT. Amino acids: CASSLGTAEAFF.

V gene TRBV5-1 combines with J gene TRBJ2-3; 10 bases are a match to TRBD2. The CDR3 loop spans 17 amino acids. Germline assignment: CDR1 SGHRS and CDR2 YFSETQ. The V gene end was trimmed by 4 bases and the J gene end by 2 bases; junction bases not matched to a gene: 10. CDR3 protein: CASSIQTSGPPTDTQYF. DNA of the CDR3: TGCGCCAGCAGCATACAGACTAGCGGGCCTCCCACAGATACGCAGTATTTT.

This chain links TRBV7-2 with TRBJ2-7; D is unclear. The V end lost 4 bases, the J end lost 0 bases, and 16 bases lay between the germline ends. Looked up from germline, CDR1 is SGHTA and CDR2 is FQGNSA. There are 16 residues in the CDR3. CDR3 in DNA: TGTGCCAGCAGCTCGTATCCGAGGCTCAGCTCCTACGAGCAGTACGTC. This sequence encodes CASSSYPRLSSYEQYV.

A single count supports this clone. The gene calls are TRBV6-5 and TRBJ1-1, with TRBD1 as a possible D gene (5 bases). This CDR3 is 12 amino acids long. Germline lookup yields CDR1 MNHEY and CDR2 SVGAGI. Trimming removed 7 bases at V and 0 bases at J, with 6 bases between. This chain's CDR3 is CASIQVNTEAFF. DNA for the CDR3: TGTGCCAGCATACAGGTGAACACTGAAGCTTTCTTT.

The chain carries TRBV19 and TRBJ1-2, with 9 bases identical to TRBD1. V lost 2 bases, J lost 0 bases, and 4 bases stayed unmatched. The CDR3 length is 16 residues. In germline, CDR1 is LNHDA, CDR2 SQIVND (reference sequence). CDR3 region: CASSIQGQGANYGYTF. The CDR3 coding sequence is TGTGCCAGTAGTATACAGGGACAGGGAGCTAACTATGGCTACACCTTC. The whole variable domain, filled in from reference TRBV19 and TRBJ1-2, reads DGGITQSPKYLFRKEGQNVTLSCEQNLNHDAMYWYRQDPGQGLRLIYYSQIVNDFQKGDIAEGYSVSREKKESFPLTVTSAQKNPTAFYLCASSIQGQGANYGYTFGSGTRLTVV.

The genes are TRBV6-2 or TRBV6-3 and TRBJ1-5; 9 positions match TRBD1. This CDR3 has 12 amino acids. Germline V gives CDR1 MNHEY, CDR2 SVGEGT. Germline trimming cut 2 bases from V and 16 bases from J; bases unmatched to any gene: 6. This CDR3 is CASSYARDRAHF. CDR3 DNA sequence: TGTGCCAGCAGTTACGCCCGGGACAGGGCCCATTTT.

The rearrangement uses TRBV6-2 or TRBV6-3 and TRBJ1-1; D is uncertain. This CDR3 has 15 amino acids. Germline V gene sequence: CDR1 MNHEY, CDR2 SVGEGT. The V gene lost 0 bases and the J gene lost 6 bases, with 14 bases spanning the gap. The DNA for the CDR3 is TGTGCCAGCAGTTACTCGTCGGTCGGCGGCGCTGAAGCTTTCTTT. It is translated as CASSYSSVGGAEAFF.

The chain combines TRBV15 with TRBJ1-1, with TRBD1 matching 7 bases. Germline-derived CDR1 and CDR2 are LNHNV and YYDKDF (reference sequence). The CDR3 extends over 20 amino acids. The junction had 22 bases not matched to a gene; V was cut back by 4 bases and J by 2 bases. The CDR3 DNA sequence: TGTGCCACCAGCAAAGACGACCTAGGGACAGCAACTATAAGTAACACTGAAGCTTTCTTT. Translation: CATSKDDLGTATISNTEAFF.

Concerning this clone: The same CDR3 arises from other DNA sequences in this sample as well. J is TRBJ1-2 and V is TRBV5-4; 7 nucleotides line up with TRBD1. Per germline, CDR1 SGHNT and CDR2 YYREEE (reference sequence). CDR3 length equals 15 residues. V dropped 0 bases and J dropped 5; count of bases not matched to a gene: 7. The CDR3 bases are TGTGCCAGCAGCTTGGGTCGGACAGGTGAATATGGCTACACCTTC. The encoded protein is CASSLGRTGEYGYTF. The entire variable domain, with the rest obtained from reference TRBV5-4 and TRBJ1-2, is as follows: ETGVTQSPTHLIKTRGQQVTLRCSSQSGHNTVSWYQQALGQGPQFIFQYYREEENGRGNFPPRFSGLQFPNYSSELNVNALELDDSALYLCASSLGRTGEYGYTFGSGTRLTVV.

The V call is TRBV4-3, the J call TRBJ1-1; the D gene is possibly TRBD1 (6 bases). Deletions cut 6 bases from V and 3 bases from J, with 17 bases between. Looked up from germline, CDR1 is LGHNA and CDR2 is YSLEER. The CDR3 runs 15 residues. CDR3 in amino acids: CASSLTSDSYTEAFF. For the CDR3, the DNA is TGCGCCAGCAGTCTAACTTCGGACAGCTACACTGAAGCTTTCTTT.

The chain uses TRBV19 and TRBJ1-4; 8 positions match TRBD1. The CDR3 is made up of 16 amino acids. Germline CDR1 is LNHDA and CDR2 is SQIVND (reference sequence). V shed 3 bases and J 10 bases; nucleotides not matched to a gene: 13. The CDR3 nucleotides read TGTGCCAGTAGTATCCGAACAGGGGGAAATGTTGTAAAACTGTTTTTT. Its translation: CASSIRTGGNVVKLFF.

This clone showed up just once. V is TRBV20-1 and J is TRBJ2-1, with D possibly being TRBD2 (5 bases). This CDR3 comprises 14 residues. Germline CDR1 DFQATT, CDR2 SNEGSKA (reference sequence). The V end lost 3 bases, the J end lost 8 bases, and 17 bases lay between the germline ends. CDR3 coding DNA: TGCAGTGCTAGTGCCAGCGACCGGCGGGATGAGCAGTTCTTC. Protein: CSASASDRRDEQFF.

The chain has TRBV6-5 and TRBJ2-3; D may be TRBD1 (6 bases). Germline-derived CDR1 and CDR2 are MNHEY and SVGAGI. V lost 6 bases to trimming and J lost 0 bases, with 10 bases between them. The CDR3 consists of 14 residues. As DNA, the CDR3 is TGTGCCAGCAGCGCCGGGACAAGCACAGATACGCAGTATTTT. Translating gives CASSAGTSTDTQYF.

The chain combines TRBV5-1 with TRBJ1-3; D is possibly TRBD1 (6 bases). Germline V gene data show CDR1 as SGHRS and CDR2 as YFSETQ. Trimming cost V 0 bases and J 0 bases, with 7 bases left between them. The CDR3 length is 15 residues. The CDR3 region has the DNA TGCGCCAGCAGCTTGGAGGGACACTCTGGAAACACCATATATTTT. Residues: CASSLEGHSGNTIYF. Full variable domain (outside the CDR3, taken from reference TRBV5-1 and TRBJ1-3): KAGVTQTPRYLIKTRGQQVTLSCSPISGHRSVSWYQQTPGQGLQFLFEYFSETQRNKGNFPGRFSGRQFSNSRSEMNVSTLELGDSALYLCASSLEGHSGNTIYFGEGSWLTVV.

J is TRBJ1-1 and V is TRBV7-9; D not certain. The germline CDR1 and CDR2 sequences are SEHNR and FQNEAQ (reference sequence). The CDR3 is made up of 15 amino acids. Trimming stripped 5 bases from V and 3 bases from J, with 16 bases between. In DNA, the CDR3 is TGTGCCAGCAGCCCCGAGTATTTGATTCACACTGAAGCTTTCTTT. It yields the protein CASSPEYLIHTEAFF.

V usage is TRBV4-3 and J usage is TRBJ2-2; TRBD2 matches 7 bases. The CDR3 extends over 16 amino acids. V lost 0 bases, J lost 1 base, and 2 bases stayed unmatched. Germline values: CDR1 LGHNA, CDR2 YSLEER. In DNA form, the CDR3 reads TGCGCCAGCAGCCAAGATCCGGGGGGGAACACCGGGGAGCTGTTTTTT. This sequence encodes CASSQDPGGNTGELFF.

V is TRBV6-2 or TRBV6-3 and J is TRBJ2-1, with 11 bases aligning to TRBD2. Germline lookup yields CDR1 MNHEY and CDR2 SVGEGT. Germline trimming cut 2 bases from V and 9 bases from J; bases unmatched to any gene: 9. The CDR3 has 16 residues. The DNA for the CDR3 is TGTGCCAGCAGTTACAGGCCTAGCGGGAGGTCGGGTGAGCAGTTCTTC. Protein product: CASSYRPSGRSGEQFF.

The chain has TRBV29-1 and TRBJ2-3; 13 bases agree with TRBD2. The CDR3 loop spans 15 amino acids. V lost 5 bases, J lost 5 bases, and 7 bases stayed unmatched. Germline V gives CDR1 SQVTM, CDR2 ANQGSEA. CDR3: CSVWTSGRGGDTQYF. The CDR3 nucleotides read TGCAGCGTTTGGACTAGCGGGAGAGGAGGAGATACGCAGTATTTT.

The table lists this clone with a few counts. The chain joins TRBV4-3 to TRBJ2-1; D not resolved. The CDR3 is 15 amino acids. Germline assignment: CDR1 LGHNA and CDR2 YSLEER. V lost 1 base and J 8 bases, leaving 15 bases between the germline ends. The CDR3 nucleotides are TGCGCCAGCAGCCAAGGGCGGAATGGTGTCGATGAGCAGTTCTTC. This gives the protein CASSQGRNGVDEQFF.

CDR3: CASSLQTSGYTDTQYF. The CDR3 nucleotides are TGTGCCAGCAGTTTACAGACTAGCGGCTACACAGATACGCAGTATTTT. The chain is built from TRBV7-2 and TRBJ2-3, with TRBD2 identical over 9 bases. The CDR3 length is 16 residues. Trimming took 6 bases from V and 2 from J; bases not matched to a gene: 9. Germline CDR1 SGHTA, CDR2 FQGNSA. Drawing the rest from reference TRBV7-2 and TRBJ2-3, the complete variable domain is GAGVSQSPSNKVTEKGKDVELRCDPISGHTALYWYRQSLGQGLEFLIYFQGNSAPDKSGLPSDRFSAERTGGSVSTLTIQRTQQEDSAVYLCASSLQTSGYTDTQYFGPGTRLTVL.

The chain joins TRBV18 to TRBJ2-1; D is ambiguous. Germline-derived CDR1 and CDR2 are KGHSH and LQKENI. CDR3 length: 16 residues. V shed 3 bases and J shed 2 bases, with 14 bases lying between them. CDR3 protein: CASSPTLTNTYNEQFF. Here the CDR3 DNA reads TGTGCCAGCTCACCGACCCTCACTAACACCTACAATGAGCAGTTCTTC.